The subject of this entry is one TCR beta chain. Only in-frame clones appear in the TCRdb table, and some are missing; sequencing was by immunoSEQ multiplex PCR. The sample has around 91,000 clones, 80% to 95% seen once. These data come from a study of cytomegalovirus exposure and HLA in healthy donors. The CDR3 runs to 15 residues. V dropped 3 bases and J dropped 3; count of bases not matched to a gene: 8. Germline V CDR1 and CDR2: SGHTA, FQGNSA. Material for sequencing was PBMCs. This sequence originates from a woman aged 25 to 39 in good health and CMV-seropositive. V gene TRBV7-2 combines with J gene TRBJ2-7; TRBD2 matches 7 bases. This CDR3 is CASSFRAGLHYEQYF. In DNA form, the CDR3 reads TGTGCCAGCAGCTTTCGGGCGGGACTACACTACGAGCAGTACTTC.